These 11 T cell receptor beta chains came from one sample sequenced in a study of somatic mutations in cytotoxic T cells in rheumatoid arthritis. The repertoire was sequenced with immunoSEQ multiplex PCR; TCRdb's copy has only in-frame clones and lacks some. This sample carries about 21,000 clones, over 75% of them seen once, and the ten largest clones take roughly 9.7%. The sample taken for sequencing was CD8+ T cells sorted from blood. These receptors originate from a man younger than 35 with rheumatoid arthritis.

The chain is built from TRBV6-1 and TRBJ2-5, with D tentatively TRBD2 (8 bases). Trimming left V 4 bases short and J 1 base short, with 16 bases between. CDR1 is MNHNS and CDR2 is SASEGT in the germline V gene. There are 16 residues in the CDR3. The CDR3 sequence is CASSVGGGGPQETQYF. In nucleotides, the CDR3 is TGTGCCAGCAGTGTAGGGGGCGGGGGGCCCCAAGAGACCCAGTACTTC.

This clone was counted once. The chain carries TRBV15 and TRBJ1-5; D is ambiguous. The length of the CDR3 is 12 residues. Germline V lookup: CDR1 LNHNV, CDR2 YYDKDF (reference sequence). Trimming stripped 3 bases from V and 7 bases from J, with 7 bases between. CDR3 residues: CATSSLGQPQHF. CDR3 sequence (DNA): TGTGCCACCAGCAGCTTAGGGCAGCCCCAGCATTTT.

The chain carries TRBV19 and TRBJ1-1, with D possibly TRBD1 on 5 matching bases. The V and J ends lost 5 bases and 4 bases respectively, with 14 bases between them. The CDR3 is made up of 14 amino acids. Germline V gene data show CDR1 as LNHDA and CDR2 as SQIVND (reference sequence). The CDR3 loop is CASSWGRLGTEAFF. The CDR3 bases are TGTGCCAGTAGTTGGGGCAGGTTGGGCACTGAAGCTTTCTTT.

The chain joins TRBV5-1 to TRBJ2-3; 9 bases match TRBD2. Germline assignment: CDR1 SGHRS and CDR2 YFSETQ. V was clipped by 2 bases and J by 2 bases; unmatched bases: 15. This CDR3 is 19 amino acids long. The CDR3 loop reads CASSLTSGGKRTFTDTQYF. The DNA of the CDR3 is TGCGCCAGCAGCTTAACCAGCGGGGGGAAGCGAACATTCACAGATACGCAGTATTTT. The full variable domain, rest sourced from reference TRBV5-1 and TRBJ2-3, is KAGVTQTPRYLIKTRGQQVTLSCSPISGHRSVSWYQQTPGQGLQFLFEYFSETQRNKGNFPGRFSGRQFSNSRSEMNVSTLELGDSALYLCASSLTSGGKRTFTDTQYFGPGTRLTVL.

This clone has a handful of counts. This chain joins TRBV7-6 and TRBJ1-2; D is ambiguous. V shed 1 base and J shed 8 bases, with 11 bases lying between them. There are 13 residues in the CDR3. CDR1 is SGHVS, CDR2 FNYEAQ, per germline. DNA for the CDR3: TGTGCCAGCAGCTTAGTTGGTTACGGAGGCTACACCTTC. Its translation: CASSLVGYGGYTF.

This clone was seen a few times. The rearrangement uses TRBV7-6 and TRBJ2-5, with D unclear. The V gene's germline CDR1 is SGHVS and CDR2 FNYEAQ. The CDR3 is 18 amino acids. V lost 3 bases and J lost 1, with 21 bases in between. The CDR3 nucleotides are TGTGCCAGCAGCTTTTTTTCCCGGGCAGGCAGGCCCCAAGAGACCCAGTACTTC. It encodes CASSFFSRAGRPQETQYF.

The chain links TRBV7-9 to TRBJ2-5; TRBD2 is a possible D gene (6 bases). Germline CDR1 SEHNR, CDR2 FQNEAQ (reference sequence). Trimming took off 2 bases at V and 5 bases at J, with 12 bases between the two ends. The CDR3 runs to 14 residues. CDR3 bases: TGTGCCAGCAGCTTATTTGGCGGAGGGGAGACCCAGTACTTC. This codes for CASSLFGGGETQYF.

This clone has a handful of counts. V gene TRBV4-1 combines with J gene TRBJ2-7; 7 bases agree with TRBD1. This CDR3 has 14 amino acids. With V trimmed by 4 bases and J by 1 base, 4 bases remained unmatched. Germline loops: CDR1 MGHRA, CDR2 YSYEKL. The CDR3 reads CASSPGQPSYEQYF. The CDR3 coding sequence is TGCGCCAGCAGCCCGGGACAGCCGTCCTACGAGCAGTACTTC.

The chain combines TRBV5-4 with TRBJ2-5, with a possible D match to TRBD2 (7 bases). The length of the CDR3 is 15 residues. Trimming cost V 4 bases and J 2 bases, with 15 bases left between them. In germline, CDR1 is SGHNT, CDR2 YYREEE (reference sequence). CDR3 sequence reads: CASSRAEGGQETQYF. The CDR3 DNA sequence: TGTGCCAGCAGCCGGGCGGAGGGGGGGCAAGAGACCCAGTACTTC.

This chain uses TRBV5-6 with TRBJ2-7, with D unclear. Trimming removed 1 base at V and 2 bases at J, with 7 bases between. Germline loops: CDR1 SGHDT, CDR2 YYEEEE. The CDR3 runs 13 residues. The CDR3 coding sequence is TGTGCCAGCAGCTTGCCAACCCCCTACGAGCAGTACTTC. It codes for CASSLPTPYEQYF. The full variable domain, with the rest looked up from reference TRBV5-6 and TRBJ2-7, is DAGVTQSPTHLIKTRGQQVTLRCSPKSGHDTVSWYQQALGQGPQFIFQYYEEEERQRGNFPDRFSGHQFPNYSSELNVNALLLGDSALYLCASSLPTPYEQYFGPGTRLTVT.

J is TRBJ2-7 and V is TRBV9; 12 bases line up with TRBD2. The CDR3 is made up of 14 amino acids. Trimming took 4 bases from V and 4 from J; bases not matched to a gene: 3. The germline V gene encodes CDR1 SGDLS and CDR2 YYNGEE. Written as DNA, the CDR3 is TGTGCCAGCAGCCCCGGACTAGCGGGATACGAGCAGTACTTC. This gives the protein CASSPGLAGYEQYF.